This T cell receptor beta chain was documented in a study of metastatic and nonmetastatic thyroid tumors. At the level of the study: Repertoire comparison spanned blood and tumor or nodule tissue of malignant and benign thyroid patients.

Original data processing: Building a distant-metastasis classifier for papillary thyroid cancer drew on CDR3 differences across clinicopathological groups. TCRdb reanalyzed the PCR reads with MiXCR. The V and J calls reflect TCRdb's pipeline rather than the authors' work. The table includes around 50,000 clones, approximately 20% detected once. Among the patients, none had received any treatment before thyroid surgery. In its sample, this clone was seen many times. Its antigen is still unknown. Study-level findings and limits: According to reports, the diversity of TCR beta was significantly higher in malignant thyroid tumors than in benign nodules, and this held in both blood and tumor samples.

Input material: blood. This clonotype was obtained from a male donor with papillary thyroid cancer or a benign thyroid nodule (not recorded which). Some clones in this sample may be carry-over from other donors' samples.

CDR3 sequence (DNA): TGTGCCAGCAGGCTCACGACAGGCCCTATTCAGACCCAGTACTTC. Residues: CASRLTTGPIQTQYF. The chain is built from TRBV28 and TRBJ2-5, with a weak D call TRBD1 (6 bases). Germline CDR1 reads MDHEN; CDR2 reads SYDVKM. V lost 6 bases, J lost 6 bases, and 20 bases lay in between. The CDR3 has 15 residues.